This T cell receptor beta chain is drawn from a study of T cells expressing NK-cell markers (TCRdb year 2020). A note on the overall study: Three sorted T-cell subsets (CD3+CD56+NKG2C+, CD3+CD56+NKG2C- and CD3+CD56-NKG2C+) from several donors had their TCR beta-chain repertoires profiled. Among the eight sequenced donors, only one was HCMV-seronegative, while the other seven were HCMV-seropositive. The eight sequenced donors were randomly selected healthy volunteers, three men and five women. Sequencing of the libraries produced 2 x 150 bp reads on Illumina HiSeq 2000/2500, MiSeq or NextSeq.

HCMV-specific IgG was detected in serum with a commercial ELISA kit to determine HCMV serostatus. Peripheral blood mononuclear cells were isolated from blood by Ficoll density gradient centrifugation. As for this clonotype: What antigen it recognizes has not been identified.

Sequenced using an Illumina HiSeq 2000. 5'RACE template switching, by which a universal primer site and unique molecular identifiers were added, was used to make TCR beta cDNA libraries. Synthesis of cDNA was primed from the TCR beta constant segment and was followed by two consecutive PCR amplification steps. The paper's data handling went like this. MIGEC handled demultiplexing of the reads and grouping by UMI, while MiTCR was used to assemble and quantify clonotypes. To exclude erroneous sequences, any TCR cDNA sequence not supported by at least two reads was discarded. The tcR package was used for downstream repertoire analysis, and clonotypes were matched between fractions using CDR3 nucleotide sequence together with V segment. Antigen specificity was annotated against VDJdb with VDJmatch, allowing one amino acid substitution in CDR3. Each CDR3 protein sequence appears as one entry after TCRdb reprocessed the reads, and no DNA is included. TCRdb's processing, not the study's, gives the V and J calls here. The sample's table lists a count of some 450,000 distinct CDR3 sequences. Together, the top ten hold 7.3% of the sample.

The germline V gene specifies MGHDK as CDR1 and SYGVNS as CDR2. CDR3 length: 14 amino acids, cysteine to phenylalanine. No DNA is recorded. Overall study results and their limits: In several donors, the dominant CD3+CD56+NKG2C+ clonotypes ranked among the top 10 CD8+ clonotypes, making up about 1.0-8% of CD8+ T cells. Those dominant clonotypes were again the most abundant among CD3+CD56-NKG2C+ cells in a few donors, at about 28.3-60.1%. Whether the expanded NKG2C-expressing T cell clones were specific for HCMV antigens remained unclear.

The receptor was isolated from a woman between 18 and 70 years old in good health. The sample was blood T cells: a sorted CD56 or NKG2C T cell subset, CD4+ or CD8+ T cells, or bulk PBMC T cells (not recorded which). Recombination linked TRBV25-1 to TRBJ2-3; TCRdb calls TRBD1, which cannot be checked without DNA. CDR3 protein: CASRDPLRGDTQYF.